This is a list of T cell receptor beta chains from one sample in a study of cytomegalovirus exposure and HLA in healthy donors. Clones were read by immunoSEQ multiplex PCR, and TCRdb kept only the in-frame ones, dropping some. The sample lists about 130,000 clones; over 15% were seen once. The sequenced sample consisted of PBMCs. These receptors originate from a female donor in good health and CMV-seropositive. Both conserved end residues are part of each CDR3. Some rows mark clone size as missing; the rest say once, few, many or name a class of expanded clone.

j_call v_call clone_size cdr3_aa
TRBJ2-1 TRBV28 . CASTGVYNEQFF
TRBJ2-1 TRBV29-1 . CSVLYNEQFF
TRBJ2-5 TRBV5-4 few CASTTNRGQETQYF
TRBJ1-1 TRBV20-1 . CSAMGTTEAFF
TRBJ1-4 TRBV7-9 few CASSTAGATNEKLFF
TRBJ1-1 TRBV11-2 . CASSLLGQGASNTEAFF
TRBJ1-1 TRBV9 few CASSAGTGRTEAFF
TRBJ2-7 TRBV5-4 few CASSLEQASYEQYF
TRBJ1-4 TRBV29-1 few CSVLRTGKDEKLFF
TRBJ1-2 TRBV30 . CAWGKKGVGGYTF
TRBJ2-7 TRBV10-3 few CAISVGDRLYEQYF
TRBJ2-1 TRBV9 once CASSVEGEGEAGTSGVQGYNEQFF
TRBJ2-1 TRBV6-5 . CASSYSGTGGNEQFF
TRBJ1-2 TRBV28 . CASSPQGLGTYGYTF
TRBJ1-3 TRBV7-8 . CASSLASSGNTIYF
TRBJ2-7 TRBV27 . CASSLTLGQGFSEQYF
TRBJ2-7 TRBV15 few CATSRDGLGLSEQYF
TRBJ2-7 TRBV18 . CASSPTGGNYEQYF
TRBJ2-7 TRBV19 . CASSSDRDGSYEQYF
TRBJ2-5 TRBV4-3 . CASSQDGFGAIQETQYF
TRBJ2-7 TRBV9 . CASSVRFADEQYF
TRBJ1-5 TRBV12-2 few CASPPEGNQPQHF